These 6 T cell receptor beta chains share one sample of origin, sequenced in a study of technical replicates of blood from several donors. Sequencing was performed with immunoSEQ multiplex PCR; in TCRdb, only in-frame clones are kept and a portion is missing. The sample consists of 75,000 to 95,000 clones, 95% of them appearing once. Sequenced: T cells isolated from PBMCs. Receptors were obtained from a human donor in good health.

The chain employs TRBV19 and TRBJ1-2; tentatively, D is TRBD1 (5 bases). Germline assignment: CDR1 LNHDA and CDR2 SQIVND (reference sequence). The CDR3 runs 15 residues. V lost 5 bases and J lost 5, with 18 bases in between. The CDR3 nucleotides read TGTGCCAGTAGTCCGACTCGACAGAATCCGTATGGCTACACCTTC. As protein: CASSPTRQNPYGYTF.

The rearrangement uses TRBV19 and TRBJ1-2; TRBD1 is a possible D gene (6 bases). The CDR3 loop spans 15 amino acids. The V end lost 9 bases, the J end lost 4 bases, and 21 bases lay between the germline ends. Germline assignment: CDR1 LNHDA and CDR2 SQIVND (reference sequence). Here the CDR3 reads CASRSTGPLTYGYTF. The CDR3 DNA reads TGTGCCAGCAGATCCACAGGGCCCCTTACCTATGGCTACACCTTC.

CDR3 coding DNA: TGTGCCAGCAGCTTACAGGCTAGCGGGACCAATGAGCAGTTCTTC. Translation gives CASSLQASGTNEQFF. The rearrangement uses TRBV7-6 and TRBJ2-1; TRBD2 agrees at 9 bases. This CDR3 has 15 residues. Germline CDR1 is SGHVS and CDR2 is FNYEAQ. J gave up 6 bases and V 2 bases, and 5 bases lay outside the gene matches.

As DNA, the CDR3 is TGTGCCAGCAGCTTGGATGAACTACCGGTTGGCTACACCTTC. It yields the protein CASSLDELPVGYTF. The V gene is TRBV5-4, the J gene TRBJ1-2; D is ambiguous. CDR1 is SGHNT and CDR2 is YYREEE in the germline V gene (reference sequence). With 0 bases removed from V and 7 bases from J, the gap between germline ends came to 13 bases. The CDR3 is 14 residues long. Drawing the rest from reference TRBV5-4 and TRBJ1-2, the complete variable domain is ETGVTQSPTHLIKTRGQQVTLRCSSQSGHNTVSWYQQALGQGPQFIFQYYREEENGRGNFPPRFSGLQFPNYSSELNVNALELDDSALYLCASSLDELPVGYTFGSGTRLTVV.

V usage is TRBV18 and J usage is TRBJ1-5; D possibly corresponds to TRBD1 (6 bases). Germline CDR1 reads KGHSH; CDR2 reads LQKENI. The V gene lost 3 bases and the J gene lost 3 bases, with 18 bases spanning the gap. This CDR3 region has 17 residues. CDR3 nucleotides: TGTGCCAGCTCACCCTCGGGGGGGCGGTTTCCCAATCAGCCCCAGCATTTT. Residues: CASSPSGGRFPNQPQHF. Complete variable domain (other parts from reference TRBV18 and TRBJ1-5): NAGVMQNPRHLVRRRGQEARLRCSPMKGHSHVYWYRQLPEEGLKFMVYLQKENIIDESGMPKERFSAEFPKEGPSILRIQQVVRGDSAAYFCASSPSGGRFPNQPQHFGDGTRLSIL.

V is TRBV29-1 and J is TRBJ2-1; TRBD1 agrees at 7 bases. Unmatched junction bases numbered 15, after V lost 7 bases and J lost 9 bases. Germline V gene lookup returns CDR1 SQVTM and CDR2 ANQGSEA. This CDR3 is built from 14 residues. CDR3 sequence: CSGDRVGDRPEQFF. The CDR3 nucleotides are TGCAGCGGCGACAGGGTAGGCGACCGTCCTGAGCAGTTCTTC.